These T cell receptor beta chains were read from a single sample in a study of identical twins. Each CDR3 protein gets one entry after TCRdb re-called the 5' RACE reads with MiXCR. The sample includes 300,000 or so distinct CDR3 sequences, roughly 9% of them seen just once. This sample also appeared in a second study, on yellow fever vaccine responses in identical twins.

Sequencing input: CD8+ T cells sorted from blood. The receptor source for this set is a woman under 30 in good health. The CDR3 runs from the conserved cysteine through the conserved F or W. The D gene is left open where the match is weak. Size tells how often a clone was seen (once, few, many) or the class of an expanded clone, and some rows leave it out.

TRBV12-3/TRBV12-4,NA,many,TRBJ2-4,TGTGCCAGCAGATCTTCCTCAGACAGTAAGCCACAACTAGCCAAAAACATTCAGTACTTC,CASRSSSDSKPQLAKNIQYF
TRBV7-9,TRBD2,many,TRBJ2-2,TGTGCCAGCAGCCTGTCCCGACTAGCAGGGGAGCTGTTTTTT,CASSLSRLAGELFF
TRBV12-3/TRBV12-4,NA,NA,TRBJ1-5,TGTGCCAGCAACAAGAACAGGGAGGAGCCCCAGCATTTT,CASNKNREEPQHF
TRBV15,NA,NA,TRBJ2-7,TGTGCCACCAGCATTGGACGGGGATCCTACGAGCAGTACTTC,CATSIGRGSYEQYF
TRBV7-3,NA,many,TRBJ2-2,TGTGCCAGCAGCTTAGTTGGGAGTACCGGGGAGCTGTTTTTT,CASSLVGSTGELFF
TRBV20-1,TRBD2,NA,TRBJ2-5,TGCAGTACAACTAGCGGACCTGGGGGGGAGACCCAGTACTTC,CSTTSGPGGETQYF
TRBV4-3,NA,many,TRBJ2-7,TGCGCCAGCAGCCAAGATCTCGACAGCTCCTACGAGCAGTACTTC,CASSQDLDSSYEQYF
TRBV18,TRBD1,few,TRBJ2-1,TGTGCCAGCGGGGGACAGGAAAGCTCCTACAATGAGCAGTTCTTC,CASGGQESSYNEQFF
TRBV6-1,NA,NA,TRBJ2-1,TGTGCCAGCAGTCTCAGCGGTACCAATGAGCAGTTCTTC,CASSLSGTNEQFF
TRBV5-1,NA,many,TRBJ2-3,TGCGCCAGCAGCTTGACCCGGAGGGACCGAGATACGCAGTATTTT,CASSLTRRDRDTQYF
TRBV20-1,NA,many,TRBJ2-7,TGCAGTGCTAGGGAGGGACAGATGTACGAGCAGTACTTC,CSAREGQMYEQYF
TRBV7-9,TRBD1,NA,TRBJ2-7,TGTGCCAGCAGCTTAGCCCAGGGGGATATCTACGAGCAGTACTTC,CASSLAQGDIYEQYF
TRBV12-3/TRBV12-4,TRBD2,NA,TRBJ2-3,TGTGCCAGCAGTTCCTTAGCGGGAGAAACAGATACGCAGTATTTT,CASSSLAGETDTQYF
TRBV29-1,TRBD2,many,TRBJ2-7,TGCAGCGTTGCATCTAGCGGGAATGAATACGAGCAGTACTTC,CSVASSGNEYEQYF
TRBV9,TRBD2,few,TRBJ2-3,TGTGCCAGCAGCACGACTAGCGGGAGGGCCTCAGATACGCAGTATTTT,CASSTTSGRASDTQYF
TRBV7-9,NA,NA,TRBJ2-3,TGTGCCAGCTTCGGAGGGATGGATACGCAGTATTTT,CASFGGMDTQYF
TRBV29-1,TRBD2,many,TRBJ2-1,TGCAGCGTTGAAGATTGGACTAGCGGGACTATCTCCTACAATGAGCAGTTCTTC,CSVEDWTSGTISYNEQFF
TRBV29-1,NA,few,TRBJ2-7,TGCAGCGCCGCGCCGGGCGACCATCCCTCCTACGAGCAGTACTTC,CSAAPGDHPSYEQYF
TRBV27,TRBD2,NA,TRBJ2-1,TGTGCCAGCAGCCGAGGACTAGCGGGAGTCGAGCAGTTCTTC,CASSRGLAGVEQFF
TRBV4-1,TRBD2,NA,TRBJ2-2,TGCGCCAGCAGCCAACTGTCGCCTAGCGGGGGGAACACCGGGGAGCTGTTTTTT,CASSQLSPSGGNTGELFF
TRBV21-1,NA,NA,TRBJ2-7,TGTGCCAGCAGCAAAGCGGCCCAGGCCTCCACCTACGAGCAGTACTTC,CASSKAAQASTYEQYF
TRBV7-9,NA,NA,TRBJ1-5,TGTGCCAGCAGCATCTCAGGGGATAATCAGCCCCAGCATTTT,CASSISGDNQPQHF
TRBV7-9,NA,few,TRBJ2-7,TGTGCCAGCAGCTCATACACCTACGAGCAGTACTTC,CASSSYTYEQYF
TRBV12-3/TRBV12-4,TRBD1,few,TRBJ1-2,TGTGCCAGCAGTTTAGTGACAGGGAATTATGGCTACACCTTC,CASSLVTGNYGYTF
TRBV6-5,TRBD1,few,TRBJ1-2,TGTGCCAGCAGTTTGGGCCTGAGGGACAGCAATGGCTACACCTTC,CASSLGLRDSNGYTF
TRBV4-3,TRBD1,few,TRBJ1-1,TGCGCCAGCAGCCAAGGACAGGGTTCGAACACTGAAGCTTTCTTT,CASSQGQGSNTEAFF
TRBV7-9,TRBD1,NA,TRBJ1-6,TGTGCCAGCAGCCGTAATCGGGACAGGGAATGGAATTCACCCCTCCACTTT,CASSRNRDREWNSPLHF
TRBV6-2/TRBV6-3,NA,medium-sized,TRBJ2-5,TGTGCCAGCAGTTATGGAGAAGAGAGTACCCAGTACTTC,CASSYGEESTQYF
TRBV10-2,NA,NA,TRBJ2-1,TGCGCCAGCTCGCGGGAATTCTCCTACAATGAGCAGTTCTTC,CASSREFSYNEQFF
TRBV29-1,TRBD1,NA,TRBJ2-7,TGCAGCGCCGGGACAGTCAGCTACGAGCAGTACTTC,CSAGTVSYEQYF
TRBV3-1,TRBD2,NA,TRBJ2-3,TGTGCCAGCAGCCGGGGGACTAGCAGCACAGATACGCAGTATTTT,CASSRGTSSTDTQYF
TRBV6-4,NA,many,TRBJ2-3,TGTGCCAGCAGTGACTCGTGGACAGACACAGATACGCAGTATTTT,CASSDSWTDTDTQYF
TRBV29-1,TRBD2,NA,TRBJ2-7,TGCAGCGTTTTGGGAGGGGAGCCCTACGAGCAGTACTTC,CSVLGGEPYEQYF
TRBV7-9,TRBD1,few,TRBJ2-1,TGTGCCAGCAGCCCGAGCCCCGGGACAGACCGTCATTTTGAGCAGTTCTTC,CASSPSPGTDRHFEQFF
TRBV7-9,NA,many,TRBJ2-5,TGTGCCAGCAGCTCAGGGGAAGAGACCCAGTACTTC,CASSSGEETQYF
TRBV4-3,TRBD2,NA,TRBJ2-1,TGCGCCAGCAGACCTTTCCTAGCGGGAGGGCTCAATGAGCAGTTCTTC,CASRPFLAGGLNEQFF
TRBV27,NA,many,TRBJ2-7,TGTGCCAGCAGTTTAGGACGGTTCTACGAGCAGTACTTC,CASSLGRFYEQYF
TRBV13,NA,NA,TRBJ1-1,TGTGCCAGCAGCTTAACTGAGGGGACCACTGAAGCTTTCTTT,CASSLTEGTTEAFF